The source of this TCR beta chain is a study of PD-1 blockade in mismatch repair-deficient tumors. Overall study results and limits: Tumor-resident clones, often absent from pretreatment blood, expanded after pembrolizumab and then contracted.

The time point was: 10-day in vitro stimulation with candidate mutation-associated neoantigen peptide 1. About 7 ELISpot-reactive neoantigen peptides each drove a roughly eleven-day in vitro stimulation. Clone fold changes were calculated against an identical culture without peptide. About this clone itself: The target antigen is unknown.

Measured with immunoSEQ multiplex PCR; TCRdb has only the in-frame clones, and not every one. The data show some 9,700 clones, roughly nine tenths seen once. This sample comprised cells cultured in vitro, obtained from a patient treated with pembrolizumab. The source is an adult with mismatch repair-deficient cancer.

The CDR3 sequence: CASSQTGKVGTEAFF. In DNA, the CDR3 is TGTGCCAGCAGTCAGACAGGGAAAGTGGGCACTGAAGCTTTCTTT. The chain carries TRBV28 and TRBJ1-1; 7 nucleotides agree with TRBD1. Germline loops: CDR1 MDHEN, CDR2 SYDVKM. CDR3 length: 15 amino acids. V gave up 5 bases and J gave up 4 bases; unmatched junction bases: 10.